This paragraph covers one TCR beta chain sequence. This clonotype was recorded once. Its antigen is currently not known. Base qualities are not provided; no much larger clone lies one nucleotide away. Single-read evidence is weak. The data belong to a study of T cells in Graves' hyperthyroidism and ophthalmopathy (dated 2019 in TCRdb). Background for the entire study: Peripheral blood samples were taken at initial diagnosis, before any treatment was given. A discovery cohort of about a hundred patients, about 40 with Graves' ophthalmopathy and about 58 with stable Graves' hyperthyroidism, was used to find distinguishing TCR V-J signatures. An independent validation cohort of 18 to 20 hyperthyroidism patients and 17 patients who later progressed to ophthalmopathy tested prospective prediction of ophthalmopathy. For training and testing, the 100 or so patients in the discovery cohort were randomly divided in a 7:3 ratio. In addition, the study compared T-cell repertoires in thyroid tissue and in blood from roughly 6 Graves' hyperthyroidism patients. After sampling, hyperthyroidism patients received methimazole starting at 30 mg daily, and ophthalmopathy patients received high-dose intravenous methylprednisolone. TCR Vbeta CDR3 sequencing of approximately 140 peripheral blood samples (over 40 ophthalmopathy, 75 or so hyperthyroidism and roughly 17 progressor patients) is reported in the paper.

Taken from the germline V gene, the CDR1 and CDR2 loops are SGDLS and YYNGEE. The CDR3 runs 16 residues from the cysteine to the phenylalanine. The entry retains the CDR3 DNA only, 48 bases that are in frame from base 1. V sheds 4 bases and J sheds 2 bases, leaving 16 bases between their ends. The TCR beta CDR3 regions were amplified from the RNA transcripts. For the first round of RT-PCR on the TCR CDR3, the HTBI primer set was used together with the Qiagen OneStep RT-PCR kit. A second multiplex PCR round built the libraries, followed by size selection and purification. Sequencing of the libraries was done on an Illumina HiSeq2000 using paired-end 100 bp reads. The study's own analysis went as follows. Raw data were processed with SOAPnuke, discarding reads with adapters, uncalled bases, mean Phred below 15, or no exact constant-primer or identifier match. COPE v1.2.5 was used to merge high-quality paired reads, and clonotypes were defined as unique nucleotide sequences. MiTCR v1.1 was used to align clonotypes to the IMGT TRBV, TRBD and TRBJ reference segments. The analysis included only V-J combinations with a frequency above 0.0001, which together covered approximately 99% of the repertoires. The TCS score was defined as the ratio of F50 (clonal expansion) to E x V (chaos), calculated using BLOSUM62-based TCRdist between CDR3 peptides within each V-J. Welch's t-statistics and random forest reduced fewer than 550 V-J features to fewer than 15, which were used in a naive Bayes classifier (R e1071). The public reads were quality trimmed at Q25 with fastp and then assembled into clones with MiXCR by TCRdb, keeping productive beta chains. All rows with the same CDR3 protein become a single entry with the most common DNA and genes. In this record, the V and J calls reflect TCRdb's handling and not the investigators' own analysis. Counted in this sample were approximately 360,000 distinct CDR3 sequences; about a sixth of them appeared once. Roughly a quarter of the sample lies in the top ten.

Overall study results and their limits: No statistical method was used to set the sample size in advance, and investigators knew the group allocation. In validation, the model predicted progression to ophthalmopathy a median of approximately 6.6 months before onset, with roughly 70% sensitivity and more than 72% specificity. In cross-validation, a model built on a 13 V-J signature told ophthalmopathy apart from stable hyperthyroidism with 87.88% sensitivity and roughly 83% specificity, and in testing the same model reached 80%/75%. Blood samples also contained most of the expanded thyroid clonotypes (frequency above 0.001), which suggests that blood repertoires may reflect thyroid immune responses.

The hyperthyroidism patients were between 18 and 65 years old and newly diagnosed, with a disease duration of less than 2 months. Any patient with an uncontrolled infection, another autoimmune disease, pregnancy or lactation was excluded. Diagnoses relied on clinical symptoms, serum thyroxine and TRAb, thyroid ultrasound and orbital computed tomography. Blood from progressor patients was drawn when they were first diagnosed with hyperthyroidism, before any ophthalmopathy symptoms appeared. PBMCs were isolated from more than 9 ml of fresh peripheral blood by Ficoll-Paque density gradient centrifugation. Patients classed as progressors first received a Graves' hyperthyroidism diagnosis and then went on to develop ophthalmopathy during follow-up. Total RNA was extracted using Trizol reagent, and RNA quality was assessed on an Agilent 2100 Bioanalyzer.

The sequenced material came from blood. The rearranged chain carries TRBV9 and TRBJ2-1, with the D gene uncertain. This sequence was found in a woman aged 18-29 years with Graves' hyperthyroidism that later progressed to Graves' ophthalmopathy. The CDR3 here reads CASSFRPLFAYNEQFF. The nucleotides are TGTGCCAGCAGCTTCAGGCCCCTTTTCGCCTACAATGAGCAGTTCTTC.